This T cell receptor (beta chain) was observed in a study of beta chain features in type 1 diabetes. This clone has more than one count but fewer than ten. Its antigen is unknown. This CDR3 contains 13 residues. Trimming removed 1 base from V and 5 bases from J, with 7 bases in between. Germline lookup yields CDR1 SGHTA and CDR2 FQGNSA. Over 95% purity was reached by all sorted populations. Reverse transcription of all isolated RNA meant that expressed TCRB transcripts were sequenced. TCRdb's copy holds only in-frame clones and misses some; the assay was immunoSEQ multiplex PCR. The repertoire consists of around 160,000 clones, with around 8.6% occurring once and the leading ten covering around 0.5%. The study, taken as a whole, reports: In these data, an HLA type influence on TCRB rearrangement remained unresolved. Shorter TCRB CDR3s, moderately but significantly so, were found in Type 1 diabetes patients in all four CD4+ subsets.

The source of this sequence is a woman between 18 and 29 years old with type 1 diabetes. The specimen was central memory CD4+ T cells from blood. The V and J genes are TRBV7-2 and TRBJ2-3; D gene unclear. Written as DNA, the CDR3 is TGTGCCAGCAGCTTAGGGGCCATAGATACGCAGTATTTT. Residues: CASSLGAIDTQYF.